This T cell receptor (beta chain) was found in a study of cytomegalovirus exposure and HLA in healthy donors listed by TCRdb under 2017. General notes on the study: According to an earlier analysis of 550 to 750 of the donors, 150 million to 200 million T cells yielded 90 million to 130 million unique TCR beta sequences and approximately 300 Gb of sequence data. Around 330 gigabases of sequencing data and approximately 92 million unique TCR sequences made up an early release that covered around 640 HLA-typed donors. The genetic ancestry cluster associated with self-reported Caucasian donors included over 80% of the 398 genotyped donors. The aim of the study was to test whether cataloging public T cell receptors could identify signatures of past pathogen exposure. The study profiled the T cell repertoires of 550 to 700 subjects by immunosequencing and related them to cytomegalovirus serostatus. In addition to the first cohort of around 670 subjects, a separate validation cohort of 100 to 150 different subjects was used. High-throughput TCR immunosequencing, statistical association of individual TCRs with disease status, and machine learning were combined to predict cytomegalovirus infection status. A later analysis re-analyzed previously published TCR beta repertoires from several hundred donors and added high-resolution HLA genotyping to study TCR occurrence patterns. In the later analysis, no new phenotypic data were used to find candidate immune exposures; instead, reliance was placed on TCR beta sequences and their occurrence across donors. To decide whether each TCR beta V gene segment behaved as functional or pseudogenic, an earlier analysis of 587 of the donors relied on high-throughput TCR beta sequencing. Donor age, sex, ethnicity and CMV serostatus were collected together with the repertoire data. A later genetic analysis used genome-wide SNP genotypes for about 65% of the roughly 700 donors, treating that subset as a discovery cohort. All discovery cohort repertoires had been generated using a single sequencing platform. Both class I and class II loci were covered by HLA typing, at four-digit resolution. The number of typed donors differed by locus: roughly 629-640 for A, B, C, DRB1 and DQB1; approximately 530 for DQA1; approximately 610 for DPA1; and some 430 for DPB1. A few DR-DQ haplotypes were treated as single units for association and clustering because of strong linkage in the cohort. Across under 500 genotyped donors of the cohort, an average of roughly 250,000 unique TCR beta nucleotide sequences per donor were sequenced, and roughly 18% of those sequences were non-productive. General conclusions and limits of the study: According to a later genetic analysis, donors in an Asian-associated ancestry cluster had fewer N-insertions in productive TCRs than the roughly 660-donor mean. HLA typing was unavailable for some donors at each locus, so association tests used only the typed subset. A further reported finding was that TCR beta sequences accurately predicted the HLA-A and HLA-B alleles for most subjects in the first cohort. For the cohort, immune exposure information was limited to CMV serostatus. At a false discovery rate of 0.05, a later analysis linked 16,951 TCR beta sequences to specific HLA alleles. The classifier was reported to diagnose cytomegalovirus status with high specificity and sensitivity in both the original cohort and the validation cohort. It was suggested by the authors that the approach could potentially be generalized to other disease states and immunological phenotypes. This cohort had only TCR beta chains sequenced, and the lack of alpha or paired-chain data limited which features could be detected. In a later analysis, HLA-associated TCR beta chains were found to be more clonally expanded and to have lower generation probabilities than equally common non-associated chains. While some public TCRs were present in many individuals, most TCR sequences turned up only very rarely across donors. A later genetic analysis associated a missense DCLRE1C variant with V-gene and J-gene trimming of TCR beta chains, and an independent cohort replicated the association. A few of the identified cytomegalovirus-associated TCR beta chains were confirmed in vitro to be specific for cytomegalovirus antigens. In a later analysis, the rate of TCR association differed among HLA loci, with DRB1 alleles having the most associated TCRs and HLA-C alleles having the fewest. The presence/absence analyses assumed that sequencing depth was roughly uniform across donors, and that assumption may not be true. Because counts were too low, some 17 rarely observed V segments, including chromosome 9 orphons, were excluded from the earlier analysis of 587 of the donors. An earlier analysis of approximately 540 of the donors showed that most TCR beta V segments appeared in productive rearrangements either about 87% or about 30% of the time, which broadly matched IMGT annotations. A later analysis reported that several top co-occurrence clusters appeared linked to parvovirus B19, influenza, CMV and Epstein-Barr virus. A cluster of highly shared sequence variants was judged likely to represent a technical artifact of the sequencing pipeline. Some IMGT-functional V segments, including TRBV6-2 and TRBV6-3, could not be told apart with the 87-base-pair reads, so those segments were excluded. A later analysis found that most CMV-associated TCR beta chains appeared HLA-restricted, with HLA associations seemingly driven largely by CMV exposure. Assigning TCR associations to individual alleles was difficult when HLA alleles, especially DR and DQ, strongly co-occurred. In the study, some 160 TCR beta chains were listed as associated with cytomegalovirus. Correlated functional status among segregating V segments might be attributable to linkage disequilibrium, but an unknown experimental factor could not be ruled out.

The library was produced with the immunoSEQ multiplex PCR assay. For the multiplex PCR, a mixture combining 60 forward primers for TCR Vbeta segments and 13 reverse primers for TCR Jbeta segments was used. The CDR3 region of rearranged TCR beta genes was amplified from genomic DNA by a multiplex PCR assay. Amplified TCR beta libraries were sequenced as 87-base-pair reads on the Illumina HiSeq System. Processing in the source paper ran as follows. A later analysis counted tens of millions of unique TCR beta chains across the 550 to 750 repertoires, and 9.5 million to 11 million of these chains were shared by at least two donors. Raw reads were error-corrected and collapsed into unique sequences with a nearest-neighbor algorithm that merged closely related sequences to remove PCR and sequencing errors. Alignment of CDR3 sequences to IMGT reference sequences was used to assign V, D and J gene segments. Each retained sequence needed at least a six-nucleotide match to both a V gene segment and a J gene segment. Rearrangements were classified as productive when the CDR3 lacked stop codons and remained in frame with V and J, and all other rearrangements were classified as non-productive. Following IMGT convention, CDR3 was defined as the stretch from the second conserved V-encoded cysteine up to the conserved J-encoded phenylalanine. In an earlier analysis of more than 550 of the donors, sequences lacking an unambiguous match to a single V gene segment were excluded. In an earlier analysis of 587 of the donors, V segments were called functional above 56.7% productive rearrangements and were called segregating when the between-donor standard deviation exceeded 5%. A statistical classification framework was developed to diagnose cytomegalovirus status using the catalog of TCR beta chain sequences. A later analysis assigned V and J genes by comparing TCR nucleotide sequences with IMGT/GENE-DB human TR gene sequences. A later analysis assigned CDR3 sequences and most-parsimonious VDJ recombination scenarios with the TCRdist pipeline. In a later analysis, each TCR beta chain was defined by its CDR3 amino acid sequence together with its V-gene family, and reads lacking a unique V-gene family were excluded. To address suspected cross-contamination and a sequencing artifact, a later analysis removed around 590 highly shared, low-generation-probability nucleotide sequences. A later analysis calculated a clonal expansion index for each public chain from normalized within-repertoire ranks of inferred template counts. In a later analysis, generation probabilities were computed with a VDJ recombination model fitted to out-of-frame rearrangements, and the resulting probabilities were checked against IGoR. A later analysis scored TCR-TCR, TCR-HLA and TCR-CMV co-occurrence with hypergeometric tests, applying a repertoire-size bias correction to TCR pairs. In a later analysis, false discovery rates were estimated by permuting HLA or CMV assignments 20 times. In a later analysis, co-occurring TCRs were grouped using DBSCAN, with TCRdist sequence similarity added in when clustering inside HLA-allele-positive subsets. Repertoires with fewer than 30,000 or more than 120,000 public chains, plus five repertoires with anomalous nucleotide sharing, were excluded from co-occurrence clustering. TCRdb holds this immuneACCESS table with in-frame rearrangements only. Some clones are missing; in checked studies, unresolved V genes explain under half, and the rest has no known cause. That table is the source of V, J and clone size, and D and trimming were worked out from the DNA. The sample includes 65,000 to 70,000 clones, with approximately 81% observed a single time. The ten largest clones represent around 7.4% of the sample.

The germline ends are 13 bases apart after V is trimmed by 5 bases and J by 0 bases. The CDR3 runs 16 amino acids, cysteine and phenylalanine included. This entry keeps only the CDR3 DNA: 48 bases, framed from base 1. Per the germline V gene (reference sequence), MNHEY is the CDR1 and SMNVEV is the CDR2. Remarks on this clone: The clone's antigen remains unknown. No much larger clone is present one base from it, and per-base qualities are unavailable.

The cohort was made up of 666 healthy bone marrow donors. Cohort members were all nominally healthy when sampled, although unrecorded immune exposures were likely present. The donor tested CMV seropositive and was one of the 289 seropositive cohort members. A peripheral blood sample was provided by each donor, and peripheral blood mononuclear cells were used for TCR beta sequencing. Genomic DNA extraction from the blood cell samples was performed with the Qiagen DNeasy Blood Extraction Kit. The sequenced material came from PBMCs. This clonotype was sampled from a woman between 25 and 40 years old in good health and CMV-seropositive. In this chain, TRBV27 is recombined with TRBJ1-4; the D segment could be TRBD1, given 6 matching bases. The CDR3 protein is CASSRGRGATNEKLFF. The nucleotide sequence reads as follows: TGTGCCAGCAGTAGGGGGAGGGGAGCAACTAATGAAAAACTGTTTTTT.